The 2 T cell receptor beta chains below all came from one sample that was sequenced in a study of T cells after posttransplantation cyclophosphamide (dated by TCRdb to about 2016). Receptor libraries were prepared by the immunoSEQ multiplex PCR assay. TCRdb took this table from immuneACCESS and kept in-frame rearrangements with V and J called. Such tables lack part of the clones; where checked against another copy, unresolved V genes explain under half of the gap, and the rest is unexplained. This sample is represented by about 26,000 clones, with no singletons among them. In total, the top ten clones hold around 1.5% of the sample. The sequenced material came from PBMCs. The receptors stem from a man in his fifties in good health, CMV-negative, and a related stem cell transplant donor.

This clone was observed at least ten times. The rearrangement joins TRBV5-1 to TRBJ2-7, with 8 bases matching TRBD1. The CDR3 length is 14 residues. Germline values: CDR1 SGHRS, CDR2 YFSETQ. With 4 bases clipped from V and 3 bases from J, the junction kept 6 bases outside the gene matches. CDR3 DNA: TGCGCCAGCAGCCCGTCCGGGACAGGCTACGAGCAGTACTTC. Its translation: CASSPSGTGYEQYF.

The table lists this clone with many counts. This chain uses TRBV5-1 with TRBJ1-1, with D perhaps TRBD1 (6 bases). The germline gives CDR1 SGHRS, CDR2 YFSETQ. The CDR3 has 14 amino acids. V was clipped by 4 bases and J by 1 base, with 11 bases between them. CDR3 coding DNA: TGCGCCAGCAGCGGCGACAGGAGGAACACTGAAGCTTTCTTT. Translated, it gives CASSGDRRNTEAFF.